This T cell receptor beta chain is drawn from a study of blood T cell repertoires in COVID-19. The wider study: Material from acute and convalescent COVID-19 was sourced from the United States, Italy and Spain. T cells, B-cell-depleted T cells, or PBMCs supplied cDNA or gDNA.

Original processing methods: Cell counts per sample came from amplifying reference gene primers. Libraries were prepared by immunoSEQ multiplex PCR; TCRdb keeps only in-frame clonotypes and omits some of them. The V and J calls and clone size come from that table; D and trimming were worked out from the DNA. The table includes about 200,000 clones, about 88% detected once. Patients from Seattle were sampled longitudinally, starting during active infection. V was clipped by 6 bases and J by 13 bases, with 19 bases between them. From germline, CDR1 is MDHEN and CDR2 SYDVKM. The CDR3 totals 12 residues. The rearrangement joins TRBV28 to TRBJ2-7, with D possibly being TRBD1 (6 bases). Sequencing input: peripheral blood. The clonotype originates from a man aged 45 to 65 with COVID-19, enrolled during active disease. The CDR3 region is CASRKRPGTYYF. For the CDR3, the DNA is TGTGCCAGCAGAAAAAGACCCGGGACATATTACTTC.